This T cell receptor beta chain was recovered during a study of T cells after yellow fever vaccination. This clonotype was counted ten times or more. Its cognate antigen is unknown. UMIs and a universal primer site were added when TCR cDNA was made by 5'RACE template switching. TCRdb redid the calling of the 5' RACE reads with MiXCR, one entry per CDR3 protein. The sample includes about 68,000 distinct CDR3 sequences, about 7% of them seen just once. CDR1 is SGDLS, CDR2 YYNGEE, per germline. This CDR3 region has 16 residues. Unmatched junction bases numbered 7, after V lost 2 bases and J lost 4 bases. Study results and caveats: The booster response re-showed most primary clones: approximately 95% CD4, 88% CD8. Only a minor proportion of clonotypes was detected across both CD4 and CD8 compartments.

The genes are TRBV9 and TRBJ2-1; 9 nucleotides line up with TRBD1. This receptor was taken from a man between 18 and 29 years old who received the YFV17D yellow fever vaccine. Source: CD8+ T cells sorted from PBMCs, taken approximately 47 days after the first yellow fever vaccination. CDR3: CASSVGDRERYNEQFF. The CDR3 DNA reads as TGTGCCAGCAGCGTGGGGGACAGGGAGAGATACAATGAGCAGTTCTTC.